One sample yielded the 8 T cell receptor beta chains listed below, sequenced in a study of response to subunit inactivated influenza vaccine. TCRdb used MiXCR to reprocess the RT-PCR reads, holding one entry per CDR3 protein. The data contain a few hundred thousand distinct CDR3 sequences, 10% to 11% of them singletons. Here the sequenced sample was PBMCs from blood, taken 45 days after vaccination. These receptors were obtained from a man aged 50 to 60 who received an inactivated influenza vaccine.

The rearrangement links TRBV15 to TRBJ2-1; D remains unclear. The CDR3 has 15 residues. V lost 4 bases and J 7 bases, leaving 17 bases between the germline ends. In germline, CDR1 is LNHNV, CDR2 YYDKDF (reference sequence). CDR3 sequence: CATSKAHGVTNEQFF. CDR3 in DNA: TGTGCCACCAGCAAAGCCCATGGAGTAACGAATGAGCAGTTCTTC.

The sample holds a few counts of this clonotype. The rearrangement uses TRBV4-3 and TRBJ2-7; possibly TRBD2 for D (5 bases). V dropped 0 bases and J dropped 0 bases, with 9 bases sitting between them. Germline loops: CDR1 LGHNA, CDR2 YSLEER. The CDR3 totals 15 residues. The CDR3 is CASSQDIGSSYEQYF. The CDR3 region has the DNA TGCGCCAGCAGCCAAGATATTGGGAGCTCCTACGAGCAGTACTTC.

This chain uses TRBV9 with TRBJ2-2; maybe TRBD1 (5 bases). The germline V and J ends were trimmed by 3 bases and 7 bases, with 13 bases remaining between them. CDR1 is SGDLS and CDR2 is YYNGEE in the germline V gene. This CDR3 comprises 14 residues. The CDR3 nucleotides are TGTGCCAGCAGCGCCGTGTCAAGGGGCGGGGAGCTGTTTTTT. Amino acids: CASSAVSRGGELFF.

This clonotype turned up a few times. V usage is TRBV19 and J usage is TRBJ2-3, with D uncertain. V was shortened by 6 bases and J by 4 bases, with 14 bases between the two germline ends. Germline CDR1 reads LNHDA; CDR2 reads SQIVND (reference sequence). This CDR3 spans 14 amino acids. As DNA, the CDR3 is TGTGCCAGTAGCACCAATATCGGGTCAGATACGCAGTATTTT. Amino acid sequence: CASSTNIGSDTQYF.

The CDR3: CASSPSLGGVYTEAFF. CDR3 DNA: TGTGCCAGCAGCCCCAGCCTCGGGGGCGTTTACACTGAAGCTTTCTTT. The chain combines TRBV28 with TRBJ1-1, with TRBD1 as a possible D gene (6 bases). This CDR3 comprises 16 residues. The germline V gene encodes CDR1 MDHEN and CDR2 SYDVKM. The V end lost 6 bases, the J end lost 3 bases, and 20 bases lay between the germline ends.

This rearrangement joins TRBV18 to TRBJ1-1, with a weak D call TRBD1 (5 bases). V was trimmed by 0 bases and J by 0 bases, leaving 11 bases between them. This CDR3 contains 16 residues. Germline CDR1 reads KGHSH; CDR2 reads LQKENI. In nucleotides, the CDR3 is TGTGCCAGCTCACCACCTCGCTCAGGGATGAACACTGAAGCTTTCTTT. It specifies CASSPPRSGMNTEAFF.

This rearrangement joins TRBV11-2 to TRBJ2-7, with TRBD1 matching over 9 bases. J lost 2 bases, V lost 5 bases, and 10 bases had no gene match. The CDR3 runs 16 residues. Germline V gene sequence: CDR1 SGHAT, CDR2 FQNNGV. The CDR3 DNA sequence: TGTGCCAGCAGCCGGCAATCCGGGACAGGGCCCTACGAGCAGTACTTC. Translated, it gives CASSRQSGTGPYEQYF.

This rearrangement joins TRBV4-3 to TRBJ2-1; D ambiguous. The germline V gene encodes CDR1 LGHNA and CDR2 YSLEER. V was cut by 0 bases and J by 0 bases, with 9 bases left in between. The CDR3 runs 16 residues. The CDR3 nucleotides are TGCGCCAGCAGCCAAGATCTGGATAGCTCCTACAATGAGCAGTTCTTC. It is translated as CASSQDLDSSYNEQFF.